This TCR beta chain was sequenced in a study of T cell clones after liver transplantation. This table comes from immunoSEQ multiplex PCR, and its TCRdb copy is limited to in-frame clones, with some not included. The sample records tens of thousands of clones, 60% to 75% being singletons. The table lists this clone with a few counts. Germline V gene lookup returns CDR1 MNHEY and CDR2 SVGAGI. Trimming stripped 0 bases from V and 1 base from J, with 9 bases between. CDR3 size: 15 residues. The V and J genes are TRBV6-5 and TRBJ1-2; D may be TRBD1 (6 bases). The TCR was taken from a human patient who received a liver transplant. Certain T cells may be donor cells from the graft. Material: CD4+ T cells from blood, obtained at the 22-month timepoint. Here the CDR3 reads CASSYSGGNNYGYTF. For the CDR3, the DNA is TGTGCCAGCAGTTACTCAGGGGGTAATAACTATGGCTACACCTTC.